The clone carrying this TCR beta chain was observed at least ten times. Its antigen is still unknown. Generated by immunoSEQ multiplex PCR, the TCRdb table keeps only in-frame clones and is missing some. This sample has hundreds of thousands of clones, with around 89% found just once. The data were obtained in a study of cytomegalovirus exposure and HLA in healthy donors. Regarding the study as a whole: Across donors, most TCRs were seen rarely, yet some public ones were widespread. For cytomegalovirus status, the classifier reportedly gave diagnoses with high specificity and sensitivity.

V was clipped by 4 bases and J by 15 bases; unmatched bases: 9. Per the germline V gene, CDR1 is MNHNY and CDR2 is SVGAGI (reference sequence). This CDR3 is built from 12 residues. The roughly 120-subject validation cohort, separate from the roughly 700-subject first cohort, included the donors. Sequenced: PBMCs. The TCR sequence derives from a woman under 30 in good health and CMV-seronegative. V usage is TRBV6-6 and J usage is TRBJ2-1; 7 bases fit TRBD2. CDR3 coding DNA: TGTGCCAGCAGTTCGGAGGGTGGGGGGGTGTTCTTC. This sequence encodes CASSSEGGGVFF.